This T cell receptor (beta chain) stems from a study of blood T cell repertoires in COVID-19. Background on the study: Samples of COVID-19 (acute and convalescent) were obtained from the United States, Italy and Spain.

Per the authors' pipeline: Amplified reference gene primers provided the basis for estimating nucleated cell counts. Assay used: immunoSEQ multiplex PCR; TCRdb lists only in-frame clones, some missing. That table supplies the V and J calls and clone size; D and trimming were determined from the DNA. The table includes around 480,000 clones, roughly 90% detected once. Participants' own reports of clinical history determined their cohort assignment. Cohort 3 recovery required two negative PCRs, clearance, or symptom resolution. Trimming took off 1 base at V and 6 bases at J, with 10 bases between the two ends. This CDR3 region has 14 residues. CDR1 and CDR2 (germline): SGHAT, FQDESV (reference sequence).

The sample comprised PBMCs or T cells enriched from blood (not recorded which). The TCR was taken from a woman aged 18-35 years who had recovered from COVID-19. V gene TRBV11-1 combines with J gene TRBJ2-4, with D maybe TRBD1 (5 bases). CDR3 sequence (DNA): TGTGCCAGCAGCTTAGGGAAGCAGGGAAACATTCAGTACTTC. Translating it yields CASSLGKQGNIQYF.